The 3 T cell receptor beta chains reported below all come from one sample, sequenced in a study of control samples from healthy donors and cancer patients. Some clones are missing from TCRdb's copy, which holds only in-frame ones; the method was immunoSEQ multiplex PCR. This table holds roughly 130,000 clones, around nine tenths found once. The material sequenced was blood. The receptors were sampled from a man aged 45-65 years in good health.

J is TRBJ1-5 and V is TRBV7-2; D uncertain. The V end was cut by 2 bases, the J end by 0 bases, with 8 bases between. The CDR3 is 15 residues long. CDR1 and CDR2 from the germline V gene are SGHTA and FQGNSA. CDR3 amino acids: CASSLWGTSNQPQHF. CDR3 bases: TGTGCCAGCAGCTTATGGGGAACTAGCAATCAGCCCCAGCATTTT.

The DNA of the CDR3 is TGCGCCAGCAGCGGGGAACCCATGAACACTGAAGCTTTCTTT. Amino acids: CASSGEPMNTEAFF. The gene calls are TRBV5-1 and TRBJ1-1; D remains ambiguous. The CDR3 consists of 14 residues. The germline gives CDR1 SGHRS, CDR2 YFSETQ. V was pared by 4 bases and J by 0 bases, with 10 bases between.

This rearrangement joins TRBV18 to TRBJ2-3; the match to TRBD1 covers 8 bases. CDR1 is KGHSH, CDR2 LQKENI, per germline. The length of the CDR3 is 14 residues. With V trimmed by 6 bases and J by 1 base, 3 bases remained unmatched. CDR3 protein: CASSGQGGTDTQYF. The DNA of the CDR3 is TGTGCCAGCTCCGGACAGGGAGGCACAGATACGCAGTATTTT.